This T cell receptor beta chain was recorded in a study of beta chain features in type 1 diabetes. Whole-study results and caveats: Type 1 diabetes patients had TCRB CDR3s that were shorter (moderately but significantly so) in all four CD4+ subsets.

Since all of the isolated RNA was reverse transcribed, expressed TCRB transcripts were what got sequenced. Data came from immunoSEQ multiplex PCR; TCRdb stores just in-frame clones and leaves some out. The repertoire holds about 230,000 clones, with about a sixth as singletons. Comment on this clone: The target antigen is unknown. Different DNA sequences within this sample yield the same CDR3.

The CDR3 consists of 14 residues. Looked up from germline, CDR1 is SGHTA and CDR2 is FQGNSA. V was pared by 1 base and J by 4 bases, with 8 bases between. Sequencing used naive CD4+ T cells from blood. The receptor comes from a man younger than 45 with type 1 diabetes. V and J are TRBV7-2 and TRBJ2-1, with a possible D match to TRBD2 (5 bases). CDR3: CASSLDRGYNEQFF. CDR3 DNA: TGTGCCAGCAGCTTAGATCGGGGATACAATGAGCAGTTCTTC. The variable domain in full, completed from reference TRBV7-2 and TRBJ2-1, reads GAGVSQSPSNKVTEKGKDVELRCDPISGHTALYWYRQSLGQGLEFLIYFQGNSAPDKSGLPSDRFSAERTGGSVSTLTIQRTQQEDSAVYLCASSLDRGYNEQFFGPGTRLTVL.